Listed below are T cell receptor beta chains from one sample, sequenced in a study of OX40 agonist ivuxolimab in advanced cancers. Clones were read by immunoSEQ multiplex PCR, and TCRdb kept only the in-frame ones, dropping some. The sample consists of around 40,000 clones, 86% of them appearing once. The starting material was CD4+ or CD8+ T cells sorted from blood, obtained in a trial of the OX40 agonist ivuxolimab. The receptors derive from an adult with an advanced solid tumor such as melanoma, head and neck, liver or kidney cancer. The CDR3 runs from the conserved cysteine through the conserved F or W. D genes are given only for firm matches. The size entry is marked missing in some rows and otherwise reads once, few, many or a size class.

size	V	length	D	J	DNA	CDR3
-	TRBV7-2	15	-	TRBJ2-3	TGTGCCAGCAGCTTCCGGGACTGGGACACAGATACGCAGTATTTT	CASSFRDWDTDTQYF
-	TRBV2	12	-	TRBJ2-7	TGTGCCACCCTCAAACTACCCTACGAGCAGTACTTC	CATLKLPYEQYF
hyperexpanded	TRBV7-2	15	-	TRBJ1-6	TGTGCCAGCAGCTTTTCTCAGGGAGGTAATTCACCCCTCCACTTT	CASSFSQGGNSPLHF
once	TRBV4-2	13	-	TRBJ1-6	TGTGCCAGCAGCTTGGGGGGAACCTCACCCCTCCACTTT	CASSLGGTSPLHF
-	TRBV2	16	TRBD2	TRBJ2-5	TGTGCCAGCAGTGAAGTCCGGCGGGGGTTTGGGGAGACCCAGTACTTC	CASSEVRRGFGETQYF
-	TRBV29-1	14	TRBD1	TRBJ1-2	TGCAGCGTTGAGGGCGGGACAGGGGCGCTCGGCTACACCTTC	CSVEGGTGALGYTF
-	TRBV19	13	-	TRBJ1-1	TGTGCCAGTAAGAAAGTGTCCCAGGCAGAAGCTTTCTTT	CASKKVSQAEAFF
once	TRBV6-5	13	-	TRBJ2-1	TGTGCCAGCAGTCCTAAAAAACTGGGTGAGCAGTTCTTC	CASSPKKLGEQFF
-	TRBV9	16	TRBD2	TRBJ2-5	TGTGCCAGCAGCGTAGGGGGACTAGCGGCGCAAGAGACCCAGTACTTC	CASSVGGLAAQETQYF
few	TRBV28	13	-	TRBJ1-1	TGTGCCTGGAAACAGGGACCGAACACTGAAGCTTTCTTT	CAWKQGPNTEAFF
once	TRBV10-2	15	TRBD2	TRBJ2-5	TGCGCCAGCAGTCCTAAGCGGGAGGGCCGAGAGACCCAGTACTTC	CASSPKREGRETQYF
-	TRBV10-3	11	-	TRBJ2-1	TGTGCCATCAGGGTAGCCAATGAGCAGTTCTTC	CAIRVANEQFF
-	TRBV4-1	14	-	TRBJ1-1	TGCGCCAGCAACCCCGGACGGGCTTTTACTGAAGCTTTCTTT	CASNPGRAFTEAFF
-	TRBV7-9	13	-	TRBJ2-2	TGTGCCAGCAGCTCGTTAGGGTCCGGGGAGCTGTTTTTT	CASSSLGSGELFF
few	TRBV7-6	12	-	TRBJ2-1	TGTGCCAGCAGCTTTGCTTTCAATGAGCAGTTCTTC	CASSFAFNEQFF
-	TRBV30	14	-	TRBJ2-7	TGTGCCTGGAGTATCACCGGGACCCACCACGAGCAGTACTTC	CAWSITGTHHEQYF
-	TRBV30	15	TRBD2	TRBJ2-7	TGTGCCTGGAGTCATCCACTAGCGGAGTCCTACGAGCAGTACTTC	CAWSHPLAESYEQYF
-	TRBV27	16	-	TRBJ1-5	TGTGCCAGCAAAATTAAGGCCGGGAAGGGCAATCAGCCCCAGCATTTT	CASKIKAGKGNQPQHF
-	TRBV7-8	18	TRBD2	TRBJ2-3	TGTGCCAGCAGCCTAAGGGTTTCAGGCGGGGGGGCCGGAGATACGCAGTATTTT	CASSLRVSGGGAGDTQYF
once	TRBV6-6	14	TRBD1	TRBJ1-6	TGTGCCAGCAGTTGGACAGGGGCTAATTCACCCCTCCACTTT	CASSWTGANSPLHF
once	TRBV5-1	15	-	TRBJ2-3	TGCGCCAGCAGCTTGGGAGGGAGGAGCACAGATACGCAGTATTTT	CASSLGGRSTDTQYF
-	TRBV6-6	15	TRBD1	TRBJ2-1	TGTGCCAGCAGTTACTCGAAGGACAGGGGCAATGAGCAGTTCTTC	CASSYSKDRGNEQFF
-	TRBV30	10	TRBD1	TRBJ2-1	TGTGCCTTACAGGGGAATGAGCAGTTCTTC	CALQGNEQFF
-	TRBV2	13	-	TRBJ2-7	TGTGCCAGCAGTAATTCGCGGAGCTACGAGCAGTACTTC	CASSNSRSYEQYF
once	TRBV6-5	14	TRBD1	TRBJ1-1	TGTGCCAGCAGTGTTGGACAGGGGAACACTGAAGCTTTCTTT	CASSVGQGNTEAFF
-	TRBV5-1	15	TRBD2	TRBJ2-5	TGCGCCAGCAGCTCCCGCGGGAGGGCCCAAGAGACCCAGTACTTC	CASSSRGRAQETQYF
once	TRBV27	15	-	TRBJ1-3	TGTGCCAGCAGTTTCTCCGGCGGCTCTGGAAACACCATATATTTT	CASSFSGGSGNTIYF